What follows are 26 T cell receptor beta chains derived from one specimen sequenced in a study of identical twins. TCRdb passed the 5' RACE reads through MiXCR, listing each CDR3 protein once. The sample includes approximately 220,000 distinct CDR3 sequences, around 6.9% of them seen just once. These sequences were also reported in another study, on yellow fever vaccine responses in identical twins.

The specimen was memory (CD45RO+) T cells sorted from blood. The receptors were gathered from a woman aged 18-30 years in good health.

The chain couples TRBV28 to TRBJ2-5, with D maybe TRBD2 (5 bases). With 7 bases removed from V and 2 bases from J, the gap between germline ends came to 17 bases. This CDR3 region has 15 residues. From germline, CDR1 is MDHEN and CDR2 SYDVKM. CDR3: CASTRSETKQETQYF. CDR3 DNA sequence: TGTGCCAGCACCCGTAGCGAGACAAAACAAGAGACCCAGTACTTC.

This rearrangement joins TRBV5-1 to TRBJ2-1, with 7 nucleotides matching TRBD2. V shed 4 bases, J shed 0 bases, and the junction held 4 bases outside the gene matches. The length of the CDR3 is 15 residues. CDR1 is SGHRS and CDR2 is YFSETQ in the germline V gene. The CDR3 coding sequence is TGCGCCAGCAGCCCGAGCGGGAACTCCTACAATGAGCAGTTCTTC. This encodes CASSPSGNSYNEQFF.

The CDR3 sequence is CASPRGSEVQETQYF. For the CDR3, the DNA is TGCGCCAGCCCGCGGGGTAGCGAGGTCCAAGAGACCCAGTACTTC. The chain links TRBV23-1 to TRBJ2-5; maybe TRBD2 (6 bases). TRBV23-1 is marked as an open reading frame, function uncertain. The CDR3 is made up of 15 amino acids. Trimming took off 8 bases at V and 1 base at J, with 17 bases between the two ends.

This rearrangement joins TRBV10-3 to TRBJ2-7, with 11 bases aligning to TRBD2. V lost 8 bases to trimming and J lost 0 bases; unmatched junction nucleotides: 3. CDR1 is ENHRY and CDR2 is SYGVKD in the germline V gene. The CDR3 totals 14 residues. The CDR3 DNA reads as TGTGCCATCCGCACTAGCGGGAGCTCCTACGAGCAGTACTTC. Amino acids: CAIRTSGSSYEQYF.

This clonotype was observed many times. V and J are TRBV6-6 and TRBJ1-1; D remains unclear. CDR3 length: 16 amino acids. Trimming removed 6 bases from V and 0 bases from J, with 17 bases in between. Germline lookup yields CDR1 MNHNY and CDR2 SVGAGI (reference sequence). CDR3 sequence: CASRVAGNAVNTEAFF. The DNA of the CDR3 is TGTGCCAGCAGGGTAGCGGGGAACGCGGTGAACACTGAAGCTTTCTTT.

This clonotype has a handful of counts. V gene TRBV6-5 combines with J gene TRBJ2-7; 7 bases match TRBD2. Trimming removed 2 bases from V and 5 bases from J; junction bases left unmatched: 15. The CDR3 runs 17 residues. From germline, CDR1 is MNHEY and CDR2 SVGAGI. The CDR3 DNA is TGTGCCAGCAGTTACCGACTCAGCGGGATTCGCCCCCACGAGCAGTACTTC. It encodes CASSYRLSGIRPHEQYF.

This clonotype was found many times. The chain combines TRBV28 with TRBJ2-7, with TRBD1 identical over 9 bases. CDR1 and CDR2 from the germline V gene are MDHEN and SYDVKM. After removal of 8 bases from V and 2 bases from J, the junction contained 7 bases not matched to a gene. The CDR3 length is 14 residues. The CDR3 here is CASQGQGRTYEQYF. In DNA form, the CDR3 reads TGTGCCAGCCAAGGACAGGGGAGGACCTACGAGCAGTACTTC.

This clonotype was counted ten times or more. The chain carries TRBV5-1 and TRBJ2-1; 11 nucleotides line up with TRBD1. CDR3 length: 14 residues. Germline CDR1 SGHRS, CDR2 YFSETQ. V was pared by 1 base and J by 10 bases, with 4 bases of the junction left unmatched. CDR3 coding DNA: TGCGCCAGCAGCTTGCGGACAGGGGGCAACGAGCAGTTCTTC. Its translation: CASSLRTGGNEQFF.

This clonotype has ten or more counts. CDR3 in DNA: TGTGCCACCAGTGCCCCGACAGGGGCCAATGAGCAGTTCTTC. It is translated as CATSAPTGANEQFF. V and J are TRBV24-1 and TRBJ2-1; TRBD1 matches at 8 bases. The trim removed 5 bases at V and 6 bases at J, leaving 5 bases unmatched. The CDR3 runs to 14 residues. From germline, CDR1 is KGHDR and CDR2 SFDVKD.

The chain has TRBV2 and TRBJ2-5, with D unclear. The CDR3 has 10 amino acids. The V gene's germline CDR1 is SNHLY and CDR2 FYNNEI. V gave up 8 bases and J gave up 7 bases, with 8 bases separating them. The CDR3 loop reads CASEKGTQYF. For the CDR3, the DNA is TGTGCCAGCGAGAAGGGGACCCAGTACTTC.

This clonotype turned up a few times. The chain recombines TRBV20-1 with TRBJ2-1, with D tentatively TRBD2 (6 bases). The CDR3 extends over 17 amino acids. The V gene lost 0 bases and the J gene lost 4 bases, with 19 bases spanning the gap. In germline, CDR1 is DFQATT, CDR2 SNEGSKA (reference sequence). CDR3 sequence (DNA): TGCAGTGCTAGAGATCCAACGGGAGCAGGAGTGTACAATGAGCAGTTCTTC. Its protein is CSARDPTGAGVYNEQFF.

This clonotype was seen ten or more times. The rearrangement links TRBV5-1 to TRBJ2-1; the match to TRBD1 covers 9 bases. Germline loops: CDR1 SGHRS, CDR2 YFSETQ. Trimming removed 0 bases from V and 9 bases from J; junction bases left unmatched: 10. The CDR3 runs to 16 residues. CDR3: CASSLAGQGTAGEQFF. CDR3 coding DNA: TGCGCCAGCAGCTTGGCCGGACAGGGGACGGCTGGTGAGCAGTTCTTC.

The rearrangement joins TRBV5-8 to TRBJ2-7; 14 bases are a match to TRBD2. CDR1 is SGHTS, CDR2 YDEGEE, per germline. J gave up 4 bases and V 5 bases, and 2 bases lay outside the gene matches. The CDR3 is 14 residues long. The CDR3 is CASSWTSGGYEQYF. The CDR3 bases are TGTGCCAGCAGTTGGACTAGCGGGGGGTACGAGCAGTACTTC.

This clonotype was detected ten times or more. This chain links TRBV5-1 with TRBJ2-5; 9 bases line up with TRBD1. Looked up from germline, CDR1 is SGHRS and CDR2 is YFSETQ. V lost 2 bases, J lost 4 bases, and 9 bases stayed unmatched. CDR3 size: 16 residues. CDR3 DNA sequence: TGCGCCAGCAGCTTCAGCGGACAGGGGATAGGAGAGACCCAGTACTTC. Its translation is CASSFSGQGIGETQYF.

The sample holds many counts of this clonotype. V and J are TRBV10-1 and TRBJ2-3; 7 bases align to TRBD1. This CDR3 is built from 13 residues. The V gene end was trimmed by 8 bases and the J gene end by 5 bases; junction bases not matched to a gene: 7. Germline V CDR1 and CDR2: WNHNN, SYGVQD (reference sequence). The CDR3 spells CASGRQGKDTQYF. The CDR3 region has the DNA TGCGCCAGCGGGAGACAGGGAAAAGATACGCAGTATTTT.

This chain connects TRBV3-1 to TRBJ1-2; the match to TRBD1 covers 7 bases. The trim removed 4 bases at V and 2 bases at J, leaving 4 bases unmatched. The germline CDR1 and CDR2 sequences are LGHDT and YNNKEL (reference sequence). This CDR3 has 14 amino acids. This CDR3 is CASSLPDRNYGYTF. DNA for the CDR3: TGTGCCAGCAGCCTCCCGGACAGGAACTATGGCTACACCTTC.

This chain links TRBV4-3 with TRBJ1-5; D gene ambiguous. Trimming cost V 0 bases and J 8 bases, with 8 bases left between them. The CDR3 has 13 amino acids. Germline-derived CDR1 and CDR2 are LGHNA and YSLEER. CDR3 coding DNA: TGCGCCAGCAGCCAAGATCTGGGGAAGCCCCAGCATTTT. It encodes CASSQDLGKPQHF.

This clonotype showed up just a few times. The rearrangement links TRBV18 to TRBJ2-7, with 11 nucleotides matching TRBD1. The CDR3 totals 15 residues. Looked up from germline, CDR1 is KGHSH and CDR2 is LQKENI. The junction had 4 bases not matched to a gene; V was cut back by 3 bases and J by 3 bases. The CDR3 is CASSPPGTGGYEQYF. Written as DNA, the CDR3 is TGTGCCAGCTCACCTCCCGGGACAGGGGGCTACGAGCAGTACTTC.

V gene TRBV11-2 combines with J gene TRBJ1-2; D uncertain. Deletions cut 7 bases from V and 0 bases from J, with 12 bases between. Germline loops: CDR1 SGHAT, CDR2 FQNNGV. This CDR3 comprises 14 residues. The CDR3 loop reads CASTLNLANYGYTF. In nucleotides, the CDR3 is TGTGCCAGCACCCTTAACCTCGCTAACTATGGCTACACCTTC. Full variable domain (rest looked up from reference TRBV11-2 and TRBJ1-2): EAGVAQSPRYKIIEKRQSVAFWCNPISGHATLYWYQQILGQGPKLLIQFQNNGVVDDSQLPKDRFSAERLKGVDSTLKIQPAKLEDSAVYLCASTLNLANYGYTFGSGTRLTVV.

The chain uses TRBV7-2 and TRBJ2-5, with D possibly matching TRBD2 (5 bases). This CDR3 is built from 15 residues. Looked up from germline, CDR1 is SGHTA and CDR2 is FQGNSA. The ends were cut back, 1 base at V and 4 bases at J, with 13 bases in the middle. For the CDR3, the DNA is TGTGCCAGCAGCTTAGATGCCGGGAAGGGAGAGACCCAGTACTTC. Translating gives CASSLDAGKGETQYF. Complete variable domain (other parts from reference TRBV7-2 and TRBJ2-5): GAGVSQSPSNKVTEKGKDVELRCDPISGHTALYWYRQSLGQGLEFLIYFQGNSAPDKSGLPSDRFSAERTGGSVSTLTIQRTQQEDSAVYLCASSLDAGKGETQYFGPGTRLLVL.

This clonotype was detected ten times or more. V and J are TRBV10-3 and TRBJ2-2, with TRBD1 matching 8 bases. J lost 5 bases, V lost 6 bases, and 5 bases had no gene match. This CDR3 comprises 14 residues. CDR1 ENHRY and CDR2 SYGVKD come from the germline V gene. The CDR3 loop reads CAIRGQAQTGELFF. CDR3 nucleotides: TGTGCCATCAGGGGACAGGCTCAGACCGGGGAGCTGTTTTTT.

This clonotype was picked up a small number of times. The chain links TRBV10-3 to TRBJ1-4, with D tentatively TRBD1 (5 bases). Germline V CDR1 and CDR2: ENHRY, SYGVKD. V was cut by 2 bases and J by 0 bases, with 13 bases left in between. There are 17 residues in the CDR3. DNA of the CDR3: TGTGCCATCAGTGAGGCAGGGTGGGGTGCAACTAATGAAAAACTGTTTTTT. This codes for CAISEAGWGATNEKLFF.

The table lists this clonotype with a few counts. This chain connects TRBV7-2 to TRBJ2-7; maybe TRBD2 (5 bases). Germline CDR1 is SGHTA and CDR2 is FQGNSA. This CDR3 comprises 14 residues. The V end lost 2 bases, the J end lost 4 bases, and 12 bases lay between the germline ends. CDR3 coding DNA: TGTGCCAGCAGCTTACAGATAGCGTTATACGAGCAGTACTTC. Protein: CASSLQIALYEQYF.

This clonotype was observed a handful of times. The V gene is TRBV7-2, the J gene TRBJ2-4; D is unclear. The CDR3 covers 13 residues. The germline V gene has CDR1 SGHTA and CDR2 FQGNSA. With 3 bases removed from V and 3 bases from J, the gap between germline ends came to 6 bases. The DNA of the CDR3 is TGTGCCAGCAGCTTTGGTGACAAAAACATTCAGTACTTC. It is translated as CASSFGDKNIQYF.

This clonotype was counted many times. CDR3 nucleotides: TGCAGCGTTTCAGGGGATTCCTACTCTGGAAACACCATATATTTT. Translated, it gives CSVSGDSYSGNTIYF. The chain links TRBV29-1 to TRBJ1-3; TRBD1 is a possible D gene (6 bases). Trimming removed 5 bases from V and 0 bases from J, with 14 bases in between. There are 15 residues in the CDR3. CDR1 SQVTM and CDR2 ANQGSEA come from the germline V gene.

In its sample, this clonotype was seen a few times. The chain uses TRBV20-1 and TRBJ2-1, with 8 bases aligning to TRBD2. The CDR3 spans 15 residues. Germline-derived CDR1 and CDR2 are DFQATT and SNEGSKA (reference sequence). J lost 0 bases, V lost 5 bases, and 6 bases had no gene match. This CDR3 is CSAPLRGVSYNEQFF. In nucleotides, the CDR3 is TGCAGTGCTCCCTTGCGGGGGGTCTCCTACAATGAGCAGTTCTTC.